This entry lists 3 T cell receptor beta chains sequenced from one sample in a study of T cells after yellow fever vaccination. TCRdb reprocessed the 5' RACE reads with MiXCR, giving one entry per CDR3 protein. The sample includes 200,000 to 300,000 distinct CDR3 sequences, 10% to 15% of them seen just once. The specimen comprised CD4+ T cells sorted from PBMCs, sampled 45 days after the yellow fever booster vaccination. Every receptor here comes from a man between 25 and 39 years old who received the YFV17D yellow fever vaccine.

Many counts were recorded for this clonotype. The chain joins TRBV5-6 to TRBJ1-5, with TRBD1 as a possible D gene (6 bases). The CDR3 totals 16 residues. The germline V gene has CDR1 SGHDT and CDR2 YYEEEE. V was pared by 1 base and J by 4 bases, with 15 bases between. The CDR3 DNA reads as TGTGCCAGCAGCTTGTACCGACAGGCCAGAAATCAGCCCCAGCATTTT. It is translated as CASSLYRQARNQPQHF.

The chain couples TRBV5-8 to TRBJ2-5; a weak D match, TRBD1 (5 bases). This CDR3 spans 13 amino acids. Germline assignment: CDR1 SGHTS and CDR2 YDEGEE. V shed 4 bases and J shed 2 bases, with 9 bases lying between them. CDR3 in amino acids: CASSVAGQETQYF. The CDR3 DNA follows: TGTGCCAGCAGCGTGGCAGGGCAAGAGACCCAGTACTTC.

This clonotype was observed a few times. The rearrangement joins TRBV28 to TRBJ2-7, with no clear D. V was shortened by 6 bases and J by 5 bases, with 11 bases between the two germline ends. The germline V gene has CDR1 MDHEN and CDR2 SYDVKM. CDR3 length: 12 residues. The chain's CDR3 is CASRSPGHEQYF. The CDR3 DNA follows: TGTGCCAGCAGATCCCCGGGCCACGAGCAGTACTTC. The full variable domain, its missing parts supplied by reference TRBV28 and TRBJ2-7, is DVKVTQSSRYLVKRTGEKVFLECVQDMDHENMFWYRQDPGLGLRLIYFSYDVKMKEKGDIPEGYSVSREKKERFSLILESASTNQTSMYLCASRSPGHEQYFGPGTRLTVT.